Listed below are T cell receptor beta chains from one sample, sequenced in a study of blood T cells in healthy people across ages. TCRdb called the 5' RACE reads again in MiXCR, with one record for every CDR3 protein. The sample has 1,800,000 or so distinct CDR3 sequences, roughly two fifths seen once. The sequencing input was blood. These TCRs come from a human donor in good health. The CDR3 runs from the conserved cysteine through the conserved F or W. Each record gives: J gene, clone size, D gene, V gene, CDR3 protein, CDR3 DNA. D genes are given only for firm matches. A row's size may be missing; if present it is once, few, many or a size class.

J gene: TRBJ1-2
clone size: few
D gene: NA
V gene: TRBV20-1
CDR3 protein: CSASPPLERGYTF
CDR3 DNA: TGCAGTGCTAGTCCTCCACTTGAGCGGGGCTACACCTTC

J gene: TRBJ2-5
clone size: few
D gene: TRBD1
V gene: TRBV20-1
CDR3 protein: CSAPSDGTAQKTQYF
CDR3 DNA: TGCAGTGCTCCCTCCGACGGGACAGCACAAAAGACCCAGTACTTC

J gene: TRBJ1-1
clone size: NA
D gene: TRBD1
V gene: TRBV6-5
CDR3 protein: CARGLDRGALGTEAFF
CDR3 DNA: TGTGCCAGGGGACTAGACAGGGGCGCGTTGGGGACTGAAGCTTTCTTT

J gene: TRBJ2-3
clone size: NA
D gene: TRBD2
V gene: TRBV12-3/TRBV12-4
CDR3 protein: CASSVGTSRADTQYF
CDR3 DNA: TGTGCCAGCAGTGTCGGGACTAGCCGAGCAGATACGCAGTATTTT

J gene: TRBJ2-7
clone size: NA
D gene: NA
V gene: TRBV7-2
CDR3 protein: CASSLLSGVNYEQYF
CDR3 DNA: TGTGCCAGCAGCTTATTATCAGGGGTCAACTACGAGCAGTACTTC

J gene: TRBJ2-7
clone size: NA
D gene: NA
V gene: TRBV28
CDR3 protein: CASSSRGNSLYEQYF
CDR3 DNA: TGTGCCAGCAGTTCCCGGGGGAATTCGCTCTACGAGCAGTACTTC

J gene: TRBJ2-5
clone size: few
D gene: TRBD2
V gene: TRBV7-2
CDR3 protein: CASSSQLAGKETQYF
CDR3 DNA: TGTGCCAGCAGCTCCCAACTAGCGGGGAAAGAGACCCAGTACTTC

J gene: TRBJ2-1
clone size: NA
D gene: NA
V gene: TRBV18
CDR3 protein: CASSPNPQPPIEQFF
CDR3 DNA: TGTGCCAGCTCACCAAATCCCCAGCCCCCAATTGAGCAGTTCTTC

J gene: TRBJ1-2
clone size: few
D gene: NA
V gene: TRBV20-1
CDR3 protein: CGSYGYTF
CDR3 DNA: TGCGGATCCTATGGCTACACCTTC

J gene: TRBJ2-3
clone size: few
D gene: NA
V gene: TRBV12-3/TRBV12-4
CDR3 protein: CASSSTQDYTDTQYF
CDR3 DNA: TGTGCCAGCAGCTCTACCCAGGACTACACAGATACGCAGTATTTT

J gene: TRBJ2-1
clone size: NA
D gene: TRBD1
V gene: TRBV18
CDR3 protein: CASSPLGQTYNEQFF
CDR3 DNA: TGTGCCAGCTCACCCTTGGGACAGACCTACAATGAGCAGTTCTTC

J gene: TRBJ2-4
clone size: few
D gene: NA
V gene: TRBV28
CDR3 protein: CASSTPPYRAKNIQYF
CDR3 DNA: TGTGCCAGCAGTACCCCTCCCTACAGGGCCAAAAACATTCAGTACTTC

J gene: TRBJ2-3
clone size: NA
D gene: NA
V gene: TRBV7-3
CDR3 protein: CASSFRGSPDTQYF
CDR3 DNA: TGTGCCAGCAGCTTCCGAGGATCACCAGATACGCAGTATTTT

J gene: TRBJ2-6
clone size: NA
D gene: NA
V gene: TRBV7-2
CDR3 protein: CASSPTKGAGANVLTF
CDR3 DNA: TGTGCCAGCAGCCCGACTAAAGGAGCTGGGGCCAACGTCCTGACTTTC

J gene: TRBJ2-5
clone size: NA
D gene: TRBD2
V gene: TRBV7-9
CDR3 protein: CASSPSLAEEETQYF
CDR3 DNA: TGTGCCAGCAGCCCCTCACTAGCGGAAGAAGAGACCCAGTACTTC

J gene: TRBJ2-1
clone size: NA
D gene: NA
V gene: TRBV11-1
CDR3 protein: CASSPAAVDEQFF
CDR3 DNA: TGTGCCAGCAGCCCAGCCGCTGTAGATGAGCAGTTCTTC

J gene: TRBJ2-7
clone size: NA
D gene: NA
V gene: TRBV7-9
CDR3 protein: CASSLGVQGPYDEQYF
CDR3 DNA: TGTGCCAGCAGCTTAGGGGTTCAGGGCCCGTACGACGAGCAGTACTTC

J gene: TRBJ2-1
clone size: many
D gene: NA
V gene: TRBV12-3/TRBV12-4
CDR3 protein: CASSLGRVRDEQFF
CDR3 DNA: TGTGCCAGCAGTTTAGGGAGGGTACGGGATGAGCAGTTCTTC

J gene: TRBJ2-1
clone size: NA
D gene: TRBD2
V gene: TRBV20-1
CDR3 protein: CSASGGLAGGRLYKEQFF
CDR3 DNA: TGCAGTGCTAGTGGTGGTTTAGCGGGGGGGCGGTTGTACAAGGAGCAGTTCTTC

J gene: TRBJ2-7
clone size: few
D gene: NA
V gene: TRBV5-1
CDR3 protein: CASSLRGLEQYF
CDR3 DNA: TGTGCCAGCAGCTTACGAGGGCTCGAGCAGTACTTC

J gene: TRBJ2-7
clone size: NA
D gene: NA
V gene: TRBV10-3
CDR3 protein: CAISPGPAAYEQYF
CDR3 DNA: TGTGCCATCAGTCCAGGGCCAGCAGCCTACGAGCAGTACTTC

J gene: TRBJ2-1
clone size: NA
D gene: NA
V gene: TRBV29-1
CDR3 protein: CSVNGVLDTPYNEQFF
CDR3 DNA: TGCAGCGTTAACGGGGTTCTCGACACACCCTACAATGAGCAGTTCTTC

J gene: TRBJ1-1
clone size: NA
D gene: NA
V gene: TRBV30
CDR3 protein: CAWRIQGAAFF
CDR3 DNA: TGTGCCTGGAGGATTCAGGGTGCGGCTTTCTTT

J gene: TRBJ1-2
clone size: NA
D gene: NA
V gene: TRBV12-3/TRBV12-4
CDR3 protein: CASSLVRGAGGYTF
CDR3 DNA: TGTGCCAGCAGTTTAGTCCGGGGGGCTGGTGGCTACACCTTC

J gene: TRBJ1-2
clone size: NA
D gene: NA
V gene: TRBV7-2
CDR3 protein: CASSLDAAGVYGYTF
CDR3 DNA: TGTGCCAGCAGCTTAGATGCGGCAGGGGTGTATGGCTACACCTTC

J gene: TRBJ2-3
clone size: once
D gene: TRBD1
V gene: TRBV28
CDR3 protein: CASQRTGIRDTQYF
CDR3 DNA: TGTGCCAGCCAGAGGACAGGTATTAGAGATACGCAGTATTTT

J gene: TRBJ1-2
clone size: NA
D gene: TRBD1
V gene: TRBV7-2
CDR3 protein: CASSTRGGQGFDYTF
CDR3 DNA: TGTGCCAGCAGCACTCGAGGGGGACAGGGTTTTGACTACACCTTC

J gene: TRBJ1-5
clone size: NA
D gene: NA
V gene: TRBV7-2
CDR3 protein: CASSLVQGWDQPQHF
CDR3 DNA: TGTGCCAGCAGCTTAGTCCAGGGTTGGGATCAGCCCCAGCATTTT

J gene: TRBJ2-2
clone size: NA
D gene: NA
V gene: TRBV6-6
CDR3 protein: CAGGSGRNTGELFF
CDR3 DNA: TGTGCCGGGGGGTCGGGAAGAAACACCGGGGAGCTGTTTTTT

J gene: TRBJ2-3
clone size: NA
D gene: TRBD2
V gene: TRBV5-1
CDR3 protein: CASSLAKAGGPTDTQYF
CDR3 DNA: TGCGCCAGCAGCTTGGCCAAGGCGGGGGGGCCCACAGATACGCAGTATTTT

J gene: TRBJ1-2
clone size: NA
D gene: NA
V gene: TRBV13
CDR3 protein: CASSRVTGVTRGYTF
CDR3 DNA: TGTGCCAGCAGCCGAGTGACAGGTGTCACCCGGGGCTACACCTTC

J gene: TRBJ1-5
clone size: NA
D gene: NA
V gene: TRBV7-9
CDR3 protein: CASSSPALNQPQHF
CDR3 DNA: TGTGCCAGCAGCTCCCCCGCCCTCAATCAGCCCCAGCATTTT

J gene: TRBJ1-5
clone size: once
D gene: NA
V gene: TRBV7-2
CDR3 protein: CASSSSPSQPQHF
CDR3 DNA: TGTGCCAGCAGCTCCTCCCCCTCTCAGCCCCAGCATTTT

J gene: TRBJ1-2
clone size: once
D gene: NA
V gene: TRBV20-1
CDR3 protein: CSPDGYTF
CDR3 DNA: TGCAGTCCAGATGGCTACACCTTC

J gene: TRBJ2-7
clone size: many
D gene: NA
V gene: TRBV9
CDR3 protein: CASSGSTWGEQYF
CDR3 DNA: TGTGCCAGCAGCGGTAGCACTTGGGGCGAGCAGTACTTC

J gene: TRBJ2-2
clone size: few
D gene: NA
V gene: TRBV11-2
CDR3 protein: CASSLGGAGTGELFF
CDR3 DNA: TGTGCCAGCAGCTTAGGGGGGGCCGGCACCGGGGAGCTGTTTTTT

J gene: TRBJ2-1
clone size: NA
D gene: TRBD1
V gene: TRBV7-9
CDR3 protein: CASSHRGARINEQFF
CDR3 DNA: TGTGCCAGCAGCCACAGGGGAGCAAGGATAAATGAGCAGTTCTTC

J gene: TRBJ1-2
clone size: NA
D gene: NA
V gene: TRBV6-6
CDR3 protein: CASRTRAGVNYGYTF
CDR3 DNA: TGTGCCAGCAGGACCAGGGCAGGGGTAAACTATGGCTACACCTTC

J gene: TRBJ2-1
clone size: few
D gene: TRBD1
V gene: TRBV29-1
CDR3 protein: CSVEPPAGGLNNEQFF
CDR3 DNA: TGCAGCGTTGAACCCCCCGCAGGGGGCTTAAACAATGAGCAGTTCTTC

J gene: TRBJ2-7
clone size: once
D gene: TRBD1
V gene: TRBV7-7
CDR3 protein: CASSRGQANSYEQYF
CDR3 DNA: TGTGCCAGCAGCCGAGGACAGGCCAACTCCTACGAGCAGTACTTC

J gene: TRBJ2-5
clone size: NA
D gene: NA
V gene: TRBV6-1
CDR3 protein: CAHQSRGFQETQYF
CDR3 DNA: TGTGCCCACCAAAGTCGGGGTTTCCAAGAGACCCAGTACTTC

J gene: TRBJ2-4
clone size: few
D gene: NA
V gene: TRBV2
CDR3 protein: CASELQTTGNIQYF
CDR3 DNA: TGTGCCAGCGAGCTCCAAACCACCGGGAACATTCAGTACTTC

J gene: TRBJ1-2
clone size: NA
D gene: NA
V gene: TRBV12-3/TRBV12-4
CDR3 protein: CASSSGGREYYGYTF
CDR3 DNA: TGTGCCAGCAGTTCCGGGGGCCGGGAATACTATGGCTACACCTTC

J gene: TRBJ2-3
clone size: NA
D gene: NA
V gene: TRBV12-3/TRBV12-4
CDR3 protein: CASSLSRGGDTDTQYF
CDR3 DNA: TGTGCCAGCAGCCTATCTCGGGGAGGAGACACAGATACGCAGTATTTT

J gene: TRBJ2-1
clone size: NA
D gene: TRBD2
V gene: TRBV20-1
CDR3 protein: CSARRLAGGFAEQFF
CDR3 DNA: TGCAGTGCTAGACGACTAGCGGGAGGATTTGCTGAGCAGTTCTTC

J gene: TRBJ2-7
clone size: once
D gene: NA
V gene: TRBV4-2
CDR3 protein: CVSSYGQVYEQYF
CDR3 DNA: TGTGTCAGCTCCTACGGGCAGGTCTACGAGCAGTACTTC

J gene: TRBJ1-5
clone size: NA
D gene: NA
V gene: TRBV6-2/TRBV6-3
CDR3 protein: CASSYSLGRNQPQHF
CDR3 DNA: TGTGCCAGCAGTTACTCACTAGGGAGAAATCAGCCCCAGCATTTT

J gene: TRBJ2-5
clone size: NA
D gene: TRBD2
V gene: TRBV6-5
CDR3 protein: CASSPSGGAVFKTQYF
CDR3 DNA: TGTGCCAGCAGTCCAAGCGGGGGGGCCGTTTTTAAGACCCAGTACTTC

J gene: TRBJ1-5
clone size: NA
D gene: NA
V gene: TRBV7-2
CDR3 protein: CASSPWGPNQPQHF
CDR3 DNA: TGTGCCAGCAGCCCGTGGGGGCCTAATCAGCCCCAGCATTTT

J gene: TRBJ1-1
clone size: few
D gene: NA
V gene: TRBV12-3/TRBV12-4
CDR3 protein: CASSTGHLNTEAFF
CDR3 DNA: TGTGCCAGCAGTACCGGACACCTGAACACTGAAGCTTTCTTT

J gene: TRBJ2-1
clone size: NA
D gene: TRBD2
V gene: TRBV27
CDR3 protein: CASANPSGLYNEQFF
CDR3 DNA: TGTGCCAGCGCGAACCCTAGCGGATTATACAATGAGCAGTTCTTC

J gene: TRBJ1-2
clone size: NA
D gene: NA
V gene: TRBV5-1
CDR3 protein: CASSADGGTYGYTF
CDR3 DNA: TGCGCCAGCAGCGCCGATGGGGGTACCTATGGCTACACCTTC

J gene: TRBJ2-7
clone size: few
D gene: TRBD1
V gene: TRBV20-1
CDR3 protein: CSARTGLCDEQYF
CDR3 DNA: TGCAGTGCTAGGACAGGGCTCTGCGACGAGCAGTACTTC